The clone carrying this TCR beta chain was recorded at least ten times. TCRdb recomputed calls from the 5' RACE reads with MiXCR, one row per CDR3 protein. The sample has around 20,000 distinct CDR3 sequences, around 20% seen once; the top ten hold over 12%. The CDR3 totals 10 residues. The V gene lost 0 bases and the J gene lost 7 bases, with 0 bases spanning the gap. Germline CDR1 reads SGHDN; CDR2 reads FVKESK. The data were obtained in a study of spatial heterogeneity in lung cancer. Study overall: The count of detected beta-chain sequences consistently exceeded that of alpha-chain sequences.

Regarding time point: sample taken at primary tumor resection. Unsorted whole RNA of tumor, nontumor lung or frozen PBMC was sequenced. The chain combines TRBV14 with TRBJ2-5; D is unclear. The input for sequencing was PBMCs, taken at surgery. This clonotype was sampled from a male donor with early-stage non-small cell lung cancer. CDR3 sequence (DNA): TGTGCCAGCAGCCAAGAGACCCAGTACTTC. Its translation is CASSQETQYF. The whole variable domain, filled in from reference TRBV14 and TRBJ2-5, reads EAGVTQFPSHSVIEKGQTVTLRCDPISGHDNLYWYRRVMGKEIKFLLHFVKESKQDESGMPNNRFLAERTGGTYSTLKVQPAELEDSGVYFCASSQETQYFGPGTRLLVL.